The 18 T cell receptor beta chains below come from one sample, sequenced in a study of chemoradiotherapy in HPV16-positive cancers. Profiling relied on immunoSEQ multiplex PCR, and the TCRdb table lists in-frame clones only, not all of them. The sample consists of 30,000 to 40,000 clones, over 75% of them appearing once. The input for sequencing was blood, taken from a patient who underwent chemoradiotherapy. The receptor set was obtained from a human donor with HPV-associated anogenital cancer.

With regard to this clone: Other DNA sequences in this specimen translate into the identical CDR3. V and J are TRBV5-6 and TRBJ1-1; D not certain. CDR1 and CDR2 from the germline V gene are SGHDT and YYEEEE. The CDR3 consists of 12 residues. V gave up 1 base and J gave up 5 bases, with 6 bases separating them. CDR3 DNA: TGTGCCAGCAGCTTGCGGGGAACTGAAGCTTTCTTT. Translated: CASSLRGTEAFF. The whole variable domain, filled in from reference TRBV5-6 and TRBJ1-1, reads DAGVTQSPTHLIKTRGQQVTLRCSPKSGHDTVSWYQQALGQGPQFIFQYYEEEERQRGNFPDRFSGHQFPNYSSELNVNALLLGDSALYLCASSLRGTEAFFGQGTRLTVV.

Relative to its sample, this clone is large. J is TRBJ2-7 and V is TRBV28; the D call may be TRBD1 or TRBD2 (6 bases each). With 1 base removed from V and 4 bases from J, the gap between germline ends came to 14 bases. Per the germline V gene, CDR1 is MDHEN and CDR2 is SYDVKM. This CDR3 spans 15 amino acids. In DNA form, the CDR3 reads TGTGCCAGCAGTTTATTGGGGGGCGATCTTTACGAGCAGTACTTC. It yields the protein CASSLLGGDLYEQYF.

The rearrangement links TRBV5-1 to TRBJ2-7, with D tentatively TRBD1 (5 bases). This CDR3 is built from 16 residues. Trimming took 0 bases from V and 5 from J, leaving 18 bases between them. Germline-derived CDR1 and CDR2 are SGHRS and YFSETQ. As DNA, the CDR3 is TGCGCCAGCAGCTTGGCCGCTAACAGTGGGGCCGACGAGCAGTACTTC. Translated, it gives CASSLAANSGADEQYF.

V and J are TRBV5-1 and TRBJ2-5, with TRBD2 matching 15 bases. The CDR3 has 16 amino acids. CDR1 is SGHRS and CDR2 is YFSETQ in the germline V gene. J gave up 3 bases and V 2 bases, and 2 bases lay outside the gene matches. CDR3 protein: CASSFRTSGGEETQYF. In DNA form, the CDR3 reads TGCGCCAGCAGCTTCCGGACTAGCGGGGGGGAAGAGACCCAGTACTTC.

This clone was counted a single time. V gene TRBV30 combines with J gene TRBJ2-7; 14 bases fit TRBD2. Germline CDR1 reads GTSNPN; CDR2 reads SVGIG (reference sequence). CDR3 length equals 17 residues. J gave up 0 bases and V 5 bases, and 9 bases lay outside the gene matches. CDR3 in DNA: TGTGCCTGGTACGGACTAGCGGGGGGACGGACCTCCTACGAGCAGTACTTC. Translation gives CAWYGLAGGRTSYEQYF.

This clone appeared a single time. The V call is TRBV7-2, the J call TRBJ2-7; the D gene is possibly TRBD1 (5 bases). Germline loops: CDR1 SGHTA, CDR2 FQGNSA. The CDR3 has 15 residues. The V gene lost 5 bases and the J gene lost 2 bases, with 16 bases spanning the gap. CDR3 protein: CASSPYGAKAYEQYF. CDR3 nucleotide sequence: TGTGCCAGCAGCCCATATGGGGCTAAGGCCTACGAGCAGTACTTC.

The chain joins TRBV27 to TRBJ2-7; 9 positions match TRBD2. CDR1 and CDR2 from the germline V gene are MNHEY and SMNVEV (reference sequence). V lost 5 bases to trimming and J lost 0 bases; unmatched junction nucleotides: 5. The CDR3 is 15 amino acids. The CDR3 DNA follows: TGTGCCAGCAGTCCAGCGGGGGGCCCCTCCTACGAGCAGTACTTC. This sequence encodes CASSPAGGPSYEQYF.

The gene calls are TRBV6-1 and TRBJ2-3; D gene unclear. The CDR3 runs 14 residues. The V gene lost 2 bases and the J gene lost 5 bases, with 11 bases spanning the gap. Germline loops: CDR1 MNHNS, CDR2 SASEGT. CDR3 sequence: CASSESLVRDTQYF. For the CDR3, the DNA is TGTGCCAGCAGTGAATCTCTAGTTAGAGATACGCAGTATTTT.

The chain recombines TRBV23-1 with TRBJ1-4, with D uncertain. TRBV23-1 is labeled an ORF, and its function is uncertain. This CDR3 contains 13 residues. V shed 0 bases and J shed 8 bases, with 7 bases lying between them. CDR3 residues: CASSQSSREKLFF. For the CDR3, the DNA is TGCGCCAGCAGTCAATCGAGCCGGGAAAAACTGTTTTTT.

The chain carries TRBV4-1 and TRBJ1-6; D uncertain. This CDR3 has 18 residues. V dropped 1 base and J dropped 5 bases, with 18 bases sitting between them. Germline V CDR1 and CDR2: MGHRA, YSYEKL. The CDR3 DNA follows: TGCGCCAGCAGCCAAGGGTTCCTAGCTGCCACAAATAATTCACCCCTCCACTTT. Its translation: CASSQGFLAATNNSPLHF.

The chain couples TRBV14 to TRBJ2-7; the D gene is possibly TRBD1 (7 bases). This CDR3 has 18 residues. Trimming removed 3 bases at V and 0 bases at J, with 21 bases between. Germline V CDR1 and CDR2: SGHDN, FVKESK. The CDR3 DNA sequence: TGTGCCAGCAGCCAGGGACCCTCCCGGGGGACAGTCTCCTACGAGCAGTACTTC. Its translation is CASSQGPSRGTVSYEQYF.

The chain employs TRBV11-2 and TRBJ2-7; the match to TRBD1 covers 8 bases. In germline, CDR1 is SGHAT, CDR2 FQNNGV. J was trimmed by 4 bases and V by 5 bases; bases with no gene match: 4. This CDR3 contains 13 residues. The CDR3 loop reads CASSSTGGYEQYF. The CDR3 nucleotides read TGTGCCAGCAGCAGTACAGGGGGATACGAGCAGTACTTC.

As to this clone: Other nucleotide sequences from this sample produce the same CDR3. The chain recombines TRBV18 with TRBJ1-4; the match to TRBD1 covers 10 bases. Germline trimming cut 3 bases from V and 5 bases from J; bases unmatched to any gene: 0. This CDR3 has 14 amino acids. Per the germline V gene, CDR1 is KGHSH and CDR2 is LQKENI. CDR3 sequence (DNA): TGTGCCAGCTCACCGGGACAGGGGAATGAAAAACTGTTTTTT. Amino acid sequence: CASSPGQGNEKLFF.

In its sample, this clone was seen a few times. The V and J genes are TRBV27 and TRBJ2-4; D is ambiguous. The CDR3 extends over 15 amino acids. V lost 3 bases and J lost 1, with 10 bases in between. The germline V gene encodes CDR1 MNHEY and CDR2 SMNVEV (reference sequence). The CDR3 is CASSLGTNAKNIQYF. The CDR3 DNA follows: TGTGCCAGCAGTTTGGGTACGAATGCCAAAAACATTCAGTACTTC.

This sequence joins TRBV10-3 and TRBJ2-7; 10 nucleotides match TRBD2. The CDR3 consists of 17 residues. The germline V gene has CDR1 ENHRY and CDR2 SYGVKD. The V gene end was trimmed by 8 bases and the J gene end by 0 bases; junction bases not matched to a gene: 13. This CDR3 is CAISASGGRPSSYEQYF. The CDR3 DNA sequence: TGTGCCATCTCGGCTAGCGGGGGCCGACCGAGCTCCTACGAGCAGTACTTC.

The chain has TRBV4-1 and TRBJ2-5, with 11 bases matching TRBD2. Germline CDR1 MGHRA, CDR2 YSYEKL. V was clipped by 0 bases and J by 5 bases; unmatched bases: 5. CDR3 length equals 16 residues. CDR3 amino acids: CASSQDLASGGETQYF. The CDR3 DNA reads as TGCGCCAGCAGCCAAGATCTGGCTAGCGGGGGGGAGACCCAGTACTTC.

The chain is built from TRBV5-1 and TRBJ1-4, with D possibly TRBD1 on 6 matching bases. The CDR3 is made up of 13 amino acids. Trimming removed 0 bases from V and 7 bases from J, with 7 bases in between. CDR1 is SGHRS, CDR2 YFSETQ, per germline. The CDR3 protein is CASSLDRVEKLFF. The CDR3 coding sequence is TGCGCCAGCAGCTTGGACAGGGTTGAAAAACTGTTTTTT.

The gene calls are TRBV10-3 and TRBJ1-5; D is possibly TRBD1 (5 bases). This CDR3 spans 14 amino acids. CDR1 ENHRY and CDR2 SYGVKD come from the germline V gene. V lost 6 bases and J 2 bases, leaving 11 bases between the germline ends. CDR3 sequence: CAISPRGGNQPQHF. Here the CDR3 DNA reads TGTGCCATCAGCCCGCGGGGCGGCAATCAGCCCCAGCATTTT.